These T cell receptor beta chains were read from a single sample in a study of cytomegalovirus exposure and HLA in healthy donors. Assay: immunoSEQ multiplex PCR; the TCRdb copy retains only in-frame clones and omits some. The sample comprises about 120,000 clones, 79% of which are singletons, and approximately 2% rests with the top ten. The specimen was PBMCs. The receptors were sampled from a man between 18 and 29 years old in good health and CMV-seronegative. Both conserved end residues are part of each CDR3. D genes are given only for firm matches. Only some rows state a clone size, as once, few, many or a class for expanded clones.

>14|TRBV5-6|TRBD1|TRBJ1-2|few
TGTGCCAGCAGCTTGGGGGACAGACCCTATGGCTACACCTTC
CASSLGDRPYGYTF
>15|TRBV6-5|-|TRBJ1-1|-
TGTGCCAGCAGTTACCGGCGAACAGGGAACACTGAAGCTTTCTTT
CASSYRRTGNTEAFF
>14|TRBV13|TRBD1|TRBJ2-1|-
TGTGCCAACCAGAAGGGGGCTGTCGGCAATGAGCAGTTCTTC
CANQKGAVGNEQFF
>14|TRBV9|TRBD2|TRBJ2-7|-
TGTGCCAGCAGCGGACTAGCGGGAGGAGACGAGCAGTACTTC
CASSGLAGGDEQYF
>16|TRBV4-3|-|TRBJ1-3|-
TGCGCCAGCAGCCAAGGGGGTCCAGGGTCGGTCAACACCATATATTTT
CASSQGGPGSVNTIYF
>15|TRBV9|TRBD1|TRBJ2-4|-
TGTGCCAGCAGCGGACCGACAGGGGCTGGGGTCATTCAGTACTTC
CASSGPTGAGVIQYF
>17|TRBV7-3|TRBD2|TRBJ2-1|-
TGTGCCAGCAGCTCACGGGGAGCTAGCGGGACCTACAATGAGCAGTTCTTC
CASSSRGASGTYNEQFF
>14|TRBV9|-|TRBJ2-2|-
TGTACCAGCAGCCTCCGCTCGGGCACCGGGGAGCTGTTTTTT
CTSSLRSGTGELFF
>16|TRBV6-6|TRBD1|TRBJ1-3|-
TGTGCCAGCAGTTGGGACAGGGGAGAGGCTGGGGGCACCATATATTTT
CASSWDRGEAGGTIYF
>14|TRBV6-5|TRBD2|TRBJ2-7|-
TGTGCCAGCAGTTACGGAGCGGGAGTTTGCGAGCAGTACTTC
CASSYGAGVCEQYF
>14|TRBV28|TRBD2|TRBJ2-5|-
TGTGCCAGCAGCCCACCGGCGGGAGACAAGACCCAGTACTTC
CASSPPAGDKTQYF
>14|TRBV7-9|-|TRBJ1-2|-
TGTGCCAGCAGCGCGGGAGGGATTAAGCTAGGCTACACCTTC
CASSAGGIKLGYTF
>16|TRBV9|-|TRBJ2-3|-
TGTGCCAGCAGCGTCTTCTGGCAGGAGGTTACAGATACGCAGTATTTT
CASSVFWQEVTDTQYF
>13|TRBV6-5|-|TRBJ1-2|-
TGTGCCAGCAGCAACGCGCAGGGGTATGGCTACACCTTC
CASSNAQGYGYTF
>13|TRBV6-5|TRBD1|TRBJ2-5|-
TGTGCCAGCAGACCGGACAGGGCAGAGACCCAGTACTTC
CASRPDRAETQYF
>14|TRBV4-2|-|TRBJ1-1|-
TGTGCCAGCAGCCAAGATACCCGGAGCACTGAAGCTTTCTTT
CASSQDTRSTEAFF
>14|TRBV5-1|-|TRBJ1-6|-
TGCGCCAGCGCCCCGCGGACAGCCGATTCACCCCTCCACTTT
CASAPRTADSPLHF
>15|TRBV18|TRBD1|TRBJ2-7|-
TGTGCCAGCTCATCCACCGGGACAGGGGCGGACGAGCAGTACTTC
CASSSTGTGADEQYF
>12|TRBV11-3|-|TRBJ2-2|-
TGTGCCAGCTCGGAGGGGACCGGGGAGCTGTTTTTT
CASSEGTGELFF
>15|TRBV6-5|-|TRBJ1-3|-
TGTGCCAGCAGCGAGGACAGACGATCTGGAAACACCATATATTTT
CASSEDRRSGNTIYF
>15|TRBV6-6|TRBD1|TRBJ2-1|-
TGTGCCAGCATTAACAGGGGGCAAGCTTACAATGAGCAGTTCTTC
CASINRGQAYNEQFF
>14|TRBV4-2|-|TRBJ2-7|once
TGTGCCAGCAGCCAATCTGACATCTCCTACGAGCAGTACTTC
CASSQSDISYEQYF
>16|TRBV18|TRBD1|TRBJ1-3|-
TGTGCCAGCTCACCGAACAGGGGGGCCTCTGGAAACACCATATATTTT
CASSPNRGASGNTIYF
>12|TRBV29-1|TRBD2|TRBJ2-1|-
TGCAGCGCCAGACCCTCCGGGGGGGAGCAGTTCTTC
CSARPSGGEQFF
>14|TRBV19|TRBD2|TRBJ2-5|-
TGTGCCAGTAGTATAGGTAGCGGGAAGGAGACCCAGTACTTC
CASSIGSGKETQYF
>14|TRBV6-5|-|TRBJ1-2|-
TGTGCCAGCAGTTACTCGGGCCCAAACTATGGCTACACCTTC
CASSYSGPNYGYTF
>13|TRBV29-1|TRBD1|TRBJ2-1|-
TGCAGCGTTAGACAGGGGTATGGCAATGAGCAGTTCTTC
CSVRQGYGNEQFF
>15|TRBV7-3|TRBD2|TRBJ2-3|-
TGTGCCAACAGCTGGGCGGGAGGGCCGGCAGATACGCAGTATTTT
CANSWAGGPADTQYF
>14|TRBV2|-|TRBJ1-5|-
TGTGCCAGCAATGGGCGGACAAGCAATCAGCCCCAGCATTTT
CASNGRTSNQPQHF
>14|TRBV6-1|-|TRBJ2-7|few
TGTGCCAGCAGTGAGTCAGGTAGCGATTACGAGCAGTACTTC
CASSESGSDYEQYF
>16|TRBV7-9|TRBD2|TRBJ2-3|-
TGTGCCAGCAGCTTAGGACTAGCGGAGGGATTTGATACGCAGTATTTT
CASSLGLAEGFDTQYF
>15|TRBV5-6|TRBD1|TRBJ1-2|-
TGTGCCAGCAGCTTATCGGACAGGGGGGTCTATGGCTACACCTTC
CASSLSDRGVYGYTF
>15|TRBV6-5|-|TRBJ1-2|few
TGTGCCAGCAGTCCCATGGGCTCGCAGCCCTATGGCTACACCTTC
CASSPMGSQPYGYTF
>16|TRBV5-8|TRBD2|TRBJ2-5|-
TGTGCCAGCAGCTGGGGCACTAGCGGGAGACAAGAGACCCAGTACTTC
CASSWGTSGRQETQYF
>14|TRBV7-6|TRBD1|TRBJ1-1|-
TGTGCCAGCAGCGCGGGACAGATGAACACTGAAGCTTTCTTT
CASSAGQMNTEAFF
>15|TRBV10-2|TRBD2|TRBJ2-3|-
TGCGCCAGCAGACCTAGCGGGAGGAGCACAGATACGCAGTATTTT
CASRPSGRSTDTQYF
>12|TRBV27|-|TRBJ2-5|-
TGTGCCAGCAGTTTGCCCGGACGAGCGGAGTACTTC
CASSLPGRAEYF
>14|TRBV27|TRBD2|TRBJ2-1|-
TGTGCCAGCGGCCCGGGACTAGCTCTCAATGAGCAGTTCTTC
CASGPGLALNEQFF
>15|TRBV19|TRBD2|TRBJ2-1|-
TGTGCCAGTAAGGGTACGACTAGCGGTTACAATGAGCAGTTCTTC
CASKGTTSGYNEQFF
>13|TRBV6-5|-|TRBJ2-7|-
TGTGCCAGCAGGTCCCTTAACTATTACGAGCAGTACTTC
CASRSLNYYEQYF
>14|TRBV19|TRBD1|TRBJ2-6|once
TGTGCCAGTGGGGACAGCTCTGGGGCCAACGTCCTGACTTTC
CASGDSSGANVLTF
>12|TRBV7-9|-|TRBJ1-2|-
TGTGCCAGCAGCGAGGCTCGTCATGGCTACACCTTC
CASSEARHGYTF
>15|TRBV4-1|-|TRBJ2-3|-
TGCGCCAGCAGCCAAGGGGCACTGAGCACAGATACGCAGTATTTT
CASSQGALSTDTQYF
>12|TRBV5-1|TRBD1|TRBJ2-5|-
TGCGCCACCCAGGGGGAAGGCGAGACCCAGTACTTC
CATQGEGETQYF
>17|TRBV9|-|TRBJ1-3|few
TGTGCCAGCAGCGTAGAGGTGTGGGGGGAAGCTGGAAACACCATATATTTT
CASSVEVWGEAGNTIYF
>15|TRBV27|-|TRBJ2-7|-
TGTGCCAGCACCTCGAGGGCGGGACTGTATGGAGAGCAGTACTTC
CASTSRAGLYGEQYF
>14|TRBV7-9|TRBD1|TRBJ1-6|-
TGTGCCAGCAGCCCGGACAGGGCGAATTCACCCCTCCACTTT
CASSPDRANSPLHF
>12|TRBV27|-|TRBJ2-1|-
TGTGCCAGCAGGACTATTTTAGATGAGCAGTTCTTC
CASRTILDEQFF
>14|TRBV18|TRBD2|TRBJ2-7|-
TGTGCCAGCTCACGGACTAGCGGGAGTTACGAGCAGTACTTC
CASSRTSGSYEQYF
>14|TRBV11-3|-|TRBJ2-5|-
TGTGCCAGCAGCTTAGGGGGACAAGCGGAGACCCAGTACTTC
CASSLGGQAETQYF